One and the same sample provided the 13 T cell receptor beta chains below, sequenced in a study of T cells after yellow fever vaccination. TCRdb itself ran the 5' RACE reads through MiXCR, one entry per CDR3 protein. The sample consists of 150,000 to 200,000 distinct CDR3 sequences, 9.5% to 11% of them appearing once. This specimen consisted of CD8+ T cells sorted from PBMCs, obtained 15 days after the yellow fever booster vaccination. These receptors came from a man younger than 30 who received the YFV17D yellow fever vaccine.

The chain has TRBV20-1 and TRBJ2-5; 7 nucleotides align to TRBD2. Trimming took 0 bases from V and 7 from J; bases not matched to a gene: 8. The CDR3 runs 14 residues. CDR1 DFQATT and CDR2 SNEGSKA come from the germline V gene (reference sequence). The CDR3 nucleotides are TGCAGTGCTAGAGAAGCGGGGATTGCGAGGACCCAGTACTTC. Its protein is CSAREAGIARTQYF.

This rearrangement joins TRBV10-1 to TRBJ2-1; possibly TRBD1 for D (5 bases). V was pared by 3 bases and J by 8 bases, with 14 bases between. In germline, CDR1 is WNHNN, CDR2 SYGVQD (reference sequence). CDR3 length equals 14 residues. The DNA of the CDR3 is TGCGCCAGCAGTGATATCCAGGGTTTGGATGAGCAGTTCTTC. The encoded protein is CASSDIQGLDEQFF.

The table lists this clonotype with a few counts. The chain has TRBV15 and TRBJ2-2, with a weak D call TRBD1 (6 bases). Germline V lookup: CDR1 LNHNV, CDR2 YYDKDF (reference sequence). This CDR3 region has 14 residues. The germline V and J ends were trimmed by 4 bases and 6 bases, with 12 bases remaining between them. CDR3 protein: CATSIVQGPGELFF. The DNA of the CDR3 is TGTGCCACCAGCATCGTACAGGGCCCCGGGGAGCTGTTTTTT.

This clonotype has more than one count but fewer than ten. V gene TRBV9 combines with J gene TRBJ2-5; tentatively, D is TRBD2 (6 bases). V was trimmed by 3 bases and J by 1 base, leaving 13 bases between them. Per germline, CDR1 SGDLS and CDR2 YYNGEE. The CDR3 extends over 15 amino acids. CDR3 nucleotides: TGTGCCAGCAGCGCCGGTGCGGGGATCCAAGAGACCCAGTACTTC. This encodes CASSAGAGIQETQYF.

The chain recombines TRBV6-2 or TRBV6-3 with TRBJ2-1, with 8 bases aligning to TRBD1. V shed 8 bases, J shed 3 bases, and the junction held 3 bases outside the gene matches. Germline lookup yields CDR1 MNHEY and CDR2 SVGEGT. The CDR3 runs to 13 residues. Here the CDR3 reads CASGTGVYNEQFF. The CDR3 nucleotides read TGTGCCAGCGGGACAGGCGTCTACAATGAGCAGTTCTTC.

This clonotype was seen a few times. The chain carries TRBV19 and TRBJ2-7; 9 bases line up with TRBD1. The CDR3 runs to 14 residues. From germline, CDR1 is LNHDA and CDR2 SQIVND (reference sequence). Germline trimming cut 5 bases from V and 3 bases from J; bases unmatched to any gene: 5. The CDR3 coding sequence is TGTGCCAGTAGTGGGGGGACAGGGCTCTACGAGCAGTACTTC. Encoded protein: CASSGGTGLYEQYF. Full variable domain (remainder filled in from reference TRBV19 and TRBJ2-7): DGGITQSPKYLFRKEGQNVTLSCEQNLNHDAMYWYRQDPGQGLRLIYYSQIVNDFQKGDIAEGYSVSREKKESFPLTVTSAQKNPTAFYLCASSGGTGLYEQYFGPGTRLTVT.

This chain uses TRBV10-3 with TRBJ2-7; D not certain. V shed 11 bases and J shed 0 bases, with 23 bases lying between them. Germline V gene lookup returns CDR1 ENHRY and CDR2 SYGVKD. The CDR3 loop spans 16 amino acids. This CDR3 reads CAALADREISSYEQYV. As DNA, the CDR3 is TGTGCCGCCCTCGCCGATCGAGAAATCAGCTCCTACGAGCAGTACGTC.

In its sample, this clonotype was seen a few times. This chain joins TRBV12-5 and TRBJ2-5, with no clear D. The CDR3 totals 13 residues. The V end lost 7 bases, the J end lost 2 bases, and 11 bases lay between the germline ends. CDR1 is LGHNT, CDR2 FRNRAP, per germline. CDR3 amino acids: CASAQTSQETQYF. CDR3 coding DNA: TGTGCTAGTGCCCAGACATCGCAAGAGACCCAGTACTTC.

This clonotype was counted a few times. The rearrangement joins TRBV7-8 to TRBJ1-2; D perhaps matches TRBD1 (6 bases). The CDR3 sequence is 15 residues long. CDR1 is SGHVS and CDR2 is FQNEAQ in the germline V gene. Trimming cost V 5 bases and J 0 bases, with 13 bases left between them. This chain's CDR3 is CASSHLTGSNYGYTF. The CDR3 DNA follows: TGTGCCAGCAGCCACTTGACAGGTTCTAACTATGGCTACACCTTC.

This clonotype was observed many times. This rearrangement joins TRBV12-3 or TRBV12-4 to TRBJ2-5; D possibly corresponds to TRBD1 (6 bases). Trimming pared 5 bases from V and 5 bases from J, leaving 21 bases between. This CDR3 has 16 residues. The CDR3: CASSPGVRLSSETQYF. The CDR3 bases are TGTGCCAGCAGTCCAGGGGTTCGTTTGTCCTCCGAGACCCAGTACTTC.

This rearrangement joins TRBV3-1 to TRBJ2-2, with D tentatively TRBD2 (5 bases). The CDR3 totals 16 residues. The V end was cut by 3 bases, the J end by 0 bases, with 11 bases between. CDR1 is LGHDT and CDR2 is YNNKEL in the germline V gene (reference sequence). Written as DNA, the CDR3 is TGTGCCAGCAGCCATGACGGGGTAACGAACACCGGGGAGCTGTTTTTT. It translates to CASSHDGVTNTGELFF.

The CDR3 reads CASSLNAVEQYF. CDR3 nucleotides: TGTGCCAGCAGCTTAAATGCGGTCGAGCAGTACTTC. This chain uses TRBV7-2 with TRBJ2-7, with D unresolved. Trimming pared 2 bases from V and 6 bases from J, leaving 8 bases between. The germline gives CDR1 SGHTA, CDR2 FQGNSA. The CDR3 runs 12 residues.

This clonotype was seen only a few times. One junction end does not reproduce the germline sequence, and a read error may be involved. V and J are TRBV29-1 and TRBJ1-2; D might be TRBD1 (6 bases). The CDR3 is 12 amino acids. Looked up from germline, CDR1 is SQVTM and CDR2 is ANQGSEA. The DNA of the CDR3 is TGCAGCGTTGACCTTTCGGGGGGCCTCTTCGCCTTC. As protein: CSVDLSGGLFAF.